The entry below describes one T cell receptor beta chain. Its antigen has not been determined. The input lacks base qualities; no much larger clone sits a single base away. This sample stems from a study of T cell responses to AZD1222 COVID-19 vaccine (dated by TCRdb to the early 2020s). In terms of the full investigation: Because spike-specific TCR depth and breadth did not differ between the two schedules, AZD1222 recipients who got a second dose at roughly 4 weeks were pooled with those who got a second dose at roughly 12 weeks. TCR sequencing was performed for approximately 240 trial participants, of whom roughly 200 were given two doses of AZD1222 and around 26 were given two doses of MenACWY control vaccine. Trial participants were enrolled into age subgroups of 18-55, 56-69 and 70-plus years, which contained 148, 28 and 57 TCR-sequenced participants, respectively. Study-wide conclusions, independent of this receptor: Nearly half of unique spike-specific TCRs reportedly recognized epitopes outside regions mutated in the B.1.351 and B.1.1.7 variants. No day 14 peak-response samples were available, so repertoires were characterized only after the peak T cell response. After two AZD1222 doses, both the breadth and the depth of spike-specific TCRs were significantly higher than at day 0 and than in MenACWY recipients. The whole spike protein was spanned by vaccine-associated CD4 TCRs, and dominant responses were seen in regions 160-218 and 743-854. Participants were mostly white British, with more females than males. The authors suggested clonal diversity may have been underestimated. In the small 56-69-year group, the increase in depth fell short of significance, most likely because of low power. Conclusions about previously exposed vaccinees are limited, since just five or six AZD1222 recipients were seropositive for SARS-CoV-2 at baseline.

The CDR3 regions of human TCRbeta chains were analyzed by immunosequencing. On the authors' methods: Repertoire TCRs were checked for matches against a reference library of SARS-CoV-2-specific TCRs that had been generated using the MIRA antigen-specificity platform. Breadth was defined as the fraction of unique TCRs that were SARS-CoV-2-associated, and depth was defined as the fraction of total T cells that were SARS-CoV-2-associated. Using the MIRA data, every spike-specific TCR was mapped to the spike region that the TCR reacted to and assigned to either a CD4 or a CD8 class. Log10-transformed breadth and depth values were compared by one-way ANOVA with Sidak's multiple comparisons tests. In TCRdb, the immuneACCESS table is reduced to in-frame sequences with V and J assigned. These tables do not hold every clone; where another copy was compared, an unresolved V gene accounts for under half, and the others remain unexplained. Clonal size and the V and J genes are those of that table, whereas D and trimming came from the DNA. Within this sample are 80,000 or so clones, with 65% to 85% of them counted one time only. Of the sample, about 3.1% falls within the top ten clones.

From its cysteine to its phenylalanine, the CDR3 spans 12 amino acids. Only the CDR3 portion is preserved as DNA: 36 bases, with reading frame beginning at the first base. V is cut by 1 base and J by 7 bases, and the space between the germline ends is 7 bases. Read against the paper, the sample's time point label means: baseline before first vaccination. Samples from vaccinated people were obtained from the UK trials COV001 and COV002, which included a single-blind randomized controlled phase 2/3 trial of AZD1222 (ChAdOx1 nCoV-19) in healthy adults. For TCRbeta chain sequencing, PBMC samples were collected from trial participants at day 0 and at day 28 after the second dose.

This TCR was sampled from an adult in good health. Recombination connected TRBV12-3 or TRBV12-4 to TRBJ1-2; the D gene cannot be named for sure. The specimen comprised peripheral blood, sampled on day 0 of AZD1222 vaccination. The DNA sequence is as follows: TGTGCCAGCAGTTTAGAAGAAGGTGGCTACACCTTC. Its translation reads: CASSLEEGGYTF.